The sequence of this T cell receptor beta chain was determined in a study of shared clonotypes between healthy human individuals (dated by TCRdb to 2019 to 2021). Study-wide context: The cohort included a few men and a couple of women between 18 and 49 years of age. Per donor, three plates each were used for CD4 naive and CD4 memory, two for CD8 naive, and one for CD8 memory. The study deeply sequenced blood TCR repertoires of about five healthy adults to estimate repertoire size and the extent of clonotype sharing between individuals. To increase sequencing depth and limit assay-specific biases, different laboratories used diverse techniques to prepare libraries and sequence TCR repertoires. Between about 0.8 and 8.9 billion PBMCs per donor were obtained by leukapheresis. Results and caveats for the whole study, not just this receptor: Even with the large sequencing depth, rarefaction of the sorted-subset datasets indicated that sequencing was incomplete. When four donors were compared, the shared fraction of clonotypes was about 5.5% for naive CD4, 3.5% for naive CD8, 2.3% for memory CD4, and roughly 0.4% for memory CD8. Only blood was sampled, and tissue TCR repertoires likely differ from those in blood. Clonotypes shared by all four sorted-subset donors showed higher generation probabilities than non-shared clonotypes. Because the study included a small number of donors, the genetic and exposure-history diversity represented was limited. Pairwise subsampling indicated that sequencing depth was expected to affect the degree of clonotype sharing among donors. Naive subsets generally had larger estimated clonotype richness than memory subsets.

Using the deep immunoSEQ assay, multiplex PCR amplified TCR CDR3 regions from genomic DNA. Extracted genomic DNA from each cell subset was spread evenly across all wells of several immunoSEQ 96-well plates, with each plate serving as a replicate. For sorted subsets, approximately 190 ng genomic DNA, equal to about 30,000 T cell genomes, was loaded into each replicate PCR. The purified libraries were quantified using a Qubit 3.0 fluorometer, sized with a Bioanalyzer 2100, and then quantified again using the KAPA Library Quantification kit. Every immunoSEQ 96-well plate was sequenced on a dedicated single-read 150-cycle Illumina NextSeq 550 flow cell. On the study's bioinformatics: Because only junctional sequences without quality scores were contained in the immunoSEQ output, filtering matching that applied to full-length reads could not be performed. To assign V/J genes and CDR3, sequences were annotated using PyIR, a Python wrapper for IgBLAST v1.9, with IMGT germline references. Reads with weak V/J assignments (E-value above 1e-6), missing CDR3, stop codons, out-of-frame junctions, or ambiguous translated residues were removed. V3J clonotypes were defined as sequences sharing an identical inferred V gene, J gene, and CDR3 amino acid sequence. The percentage overlap between two repertoires was calculated by dividing the number of shared unique clonotypes by the size of the smaller repertoire. Richness of each repertoire was evaluated using RTK rarefaction, the Chao1 estimator, and Recon v2.1 estimates of unobserved clonotypes. Generation probabilities were computed with OLGA for all TCRbeta clonotypes obtained by the gDNA method from several donors. As stored in TCRdb, this immuneACCESS dataset retains in-frame rearrangements with V and J assigned. A fraction of the clones does not appear; measured against another copy, unresolved V genes explain less than half of the discrepancy, and the remainder lacks a known reason. V and J calls and clone size follow that table, whereas D and trimming were derived from the DNA. Recorded for this sample are approximately 2.1 million clones; more than 80% of them occurred a single time. 0.3% to 0.4% of the sample is held by the ten biggest clonotypes.

Donors were healthy HIV-negative adults with no recently reported acute infections or vaccinations. Every donor was a Caucasian adult residing in Nashville, Tennessee, USA. CD4+ T cells were enriched by magnetic negative selection, after which naive cells were positively selected on CD45RA and the negative fraction was taken as the memory subset. After blood collection by leukapheresis, PBMCs were isolated using Ficoll-Histopaque density gradient centrifugation and then cryopreserved in the vapor phase of liquid nitrogen. Analytical flow cytometry was used to check the purity and quantity of each magnetically sorted T cell population. From each sorted fraction, genomic DNA was isolated and quantified by UV absorbance on a Nanodrop 2000c. With respect to this clone: No antigen is known for it. It has no much larger one-base neighbor in the sample; base qualities were not kept.

The CDR3 goes from the cysteine to the phenylalanine over 15 residues. Only the CDR3 region is kept as DNA, spanning 45 bases read in frame from base 1. The germline V gene (reference sequence) specifies MNHNY as CDR1 and SVGAGI as CDR2. Compared with germline, V lacks 6 bases and J lacks 0 bases; bases without a gene match: 3. This receptor was obtained from a man aged 18 to 35 in good health. Some clones in this sample may be carry-over from other donors' samples. Recombination connected TRBV6-6 to TRBJ2-1, and TRBD1 matches 9 of the central bases. The specimen was naive CD4+ T cells from PBMCs. What this sample's cell subset or site label stands for: CD45RA+ positively selected. The DNA is TGTGCCAGCAGACTGGACAGGGGCTCCTACAATGAGCAGTTCTTC. Translated, this is CASRLDRGSYNEQFF.